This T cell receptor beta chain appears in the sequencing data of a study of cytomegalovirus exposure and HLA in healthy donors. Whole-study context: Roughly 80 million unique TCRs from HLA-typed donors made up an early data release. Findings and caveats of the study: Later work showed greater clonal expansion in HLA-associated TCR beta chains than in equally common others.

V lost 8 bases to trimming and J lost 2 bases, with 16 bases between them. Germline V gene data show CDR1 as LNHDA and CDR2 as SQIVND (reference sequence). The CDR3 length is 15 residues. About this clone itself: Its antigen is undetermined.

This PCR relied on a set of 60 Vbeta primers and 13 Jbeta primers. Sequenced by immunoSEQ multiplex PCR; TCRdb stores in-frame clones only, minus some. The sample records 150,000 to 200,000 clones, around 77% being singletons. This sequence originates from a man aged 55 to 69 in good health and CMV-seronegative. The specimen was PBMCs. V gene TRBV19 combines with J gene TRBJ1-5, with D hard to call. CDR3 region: CASRPSGEGNQPQHF. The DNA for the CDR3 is TGTGCCAGTCGGCCGTCCGGGGAGGGCAATCAGCCCCAGCATTTT.